The sequence of this T cell receptor beta chain was determined in a study of blood T cell repertoires in COVID-19. Study as a whole: Italy, Spain and the United States were the sources of the convalescent and acute COVID-19 samples. T cells, B-cell-depleted T cells, or PBMCs supplied cDNA or gDNA.

The trim removed 2 bases at V and 11 bases at J, leaving 3 bases unmatched. The CDR3 contains 12 residues. Per the germline V gene, CDR1 is MDHEN and CDR2 is SYDVKM. This table comes from immunoSEQ multiplex PCR, and its TCRdb copy is limited to in-frame clones, with some not included. Of about 110,000 clones listed, 84% were seen once; the top ten hold 13% to 15%. This clone showed up just once. The source material was peripheral blood. This clonotype was sampled from a woman aged 60 to 75 with acute or convalescent COVID-19. The chain couples TRBV28 to TRBJ2-3, with 8 bases aligning to TRBD1. The CDR3 region is CASSLRTGWQYF. Written as DNA, the CDR3 is TGTGCCAGCAGTTTACGGACAGGGTGGCAGTATTTT.